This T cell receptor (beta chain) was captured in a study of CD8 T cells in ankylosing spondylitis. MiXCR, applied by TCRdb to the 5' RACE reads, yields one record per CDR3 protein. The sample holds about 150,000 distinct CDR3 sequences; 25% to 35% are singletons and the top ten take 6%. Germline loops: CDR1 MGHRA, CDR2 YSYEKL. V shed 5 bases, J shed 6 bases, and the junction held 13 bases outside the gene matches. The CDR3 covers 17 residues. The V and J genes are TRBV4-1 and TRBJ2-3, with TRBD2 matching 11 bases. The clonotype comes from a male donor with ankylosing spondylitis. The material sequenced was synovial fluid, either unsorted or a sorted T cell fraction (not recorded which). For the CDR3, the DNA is TGCGCCAGCAGCGCCCGTGAAACTAGCGGGGGTTCCGATACGCAGTATTTT. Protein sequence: CASSARETSGGSDTQYF.